A single sample is the source of the 15 T cell receptor beta chains below, sequenced in a study of T cell responses to AZD1222 COVID-19 vaccine. Generated by immunoSEQ multiplex PCR, the TCRdb table keeps only in-frame clones and is missing some. The sample lists 150,000 to 180,000 clones, about 90% seen once, with approximately 9.1% in the top ten. Sequenced material: peripheral blood, taken 28 days after the second AZD1222 dose. The receptors come from an adult who received the AZD1222 COVID-19 vaccine.

On this clone itself: Germline is not matched at one junction end, which may reflect a read error. Additional DNA sequences in this sample encode the identical CDR3. This chain links TRBV9 with TRBJ2-1; 13 nucleotides line up with TRBD2. Germline CDR1 reads SGDLS; CDR2 reads YYNGEE. The CDR3 extends over 18 amino acids. CDR3 nucleotides: TGTGCTAGCAGCGTAGAGGGACTAGCGGGACAACTACGCAATGAGCAGTTCTTC. It yields the protein CASSVEGLAGQLRNEQFF.

The chain combines TRBV7-2 with TRBJ1-2, with 11 bases identical to TRBD1. The CDR3 consists of 15 residues. V dropped 5 bases and J dropped 7; count of bases not matched to a gene: 9. CDR1 is SGHTA, CDR2 FQGNSA, per germline. The CDR3 DNA sequence: TGTGCCAGCAGCGGACAGGGGGCTTCTTATGGTGGCTACACCTTC. Amino acid sequence: CASSGQGASYGGYTF. The complete variable domain, with remaining parts taken from reference TRBV7-2 and TRBJ1-2, reads GAGVSQSPSNKVTEKGKDVELRCDPISGHTALYWYRQSLGQGLEFLIYFQGNSAPDKSGLPSDRFSAERTGGSVSTLTIQRTQQEDSAVYLCASSGQGASYGGYTFGSGTRLTVV.

This clone was recorded a few times. Other DNA sequences of this sample code for an identical CDR3. V gene TRBV13 combines with J gene TRBJ2-4; TRBD2 might be the D (6 bases). CDR1 and CDR2 (germline): PRHDT, FYEKMQ (reference sequence). V was cut by 3 bases and J by 1 base, with 16 bases left in between. The CDR3 totals 17 residues. The CDR3 here is CASSFRQGRGAKNIQYF. The CDR3 region has the DNA TGTGCCAGCAGCTTTCGGCAGGGTCGGGGGGCCAAAAACATTCAGTACTTC. The entire variable domain, with the rest obtained from reference TRBV13 and TRBJ2-4, is as follows: AAGVIQSPRHLIKEKRETATLKCYPIPRHDTVYWYQQGPGQDPQFLISFYEKMQSDKGSIPDRFSAQQFSDYHSELNMSSLELGDSALYFCASSFRQGRGAKNIQYFGAGTRLSVL.

This sequence joins TRBV27 and TRBJ2-4; the D gene could be TRBD1 or TRBD2 (7 bases each). Germline lookup yields CDR1 MNHEY and CDR2 SMNVEV (reference sequence). The CDR3 sequence is 17 residues long. V lost 5 bases and J lost 1, with 18 bases in between. The CDR3, as DNA: TGTGCCAGCAGTACCCTGGGGAGGGGGCCGGCCAAAAACATTCAGTACTTC. Translation gives CASSTLGRGPAKNIQYF.

This chain uses TRBV15 with TRBJ1-4, with D possibly being TRBD1 (5 bases). The V end lost 0 bases, the J end lost 6 bases, and 11 bases lay between the germline ends. Germline V gene sequence: CDR1 LNHNV, CDR2 YYDKDF (reference sequence). The CDR3 is 15 amino acids. CDR3 region: CATSRDPRVDEKLFF. The CDR3 nucleotides are TGTGCCACCAGCAGAGATCCCAGGGTCGATGAAAAACTGTTTTTT.

The rearrangement uses TRBV20-1 and TRBJ2-7, with D unresolved. V lost 6 bases, J lost 4 bases, and 10 bases lay in between. The CDR3 is made up of 11 amino acids. Per the germline V gene, CDR1 is DFQATT and CDR2 is SNEGSKA (reference sequence). The CDR3 region has the DNA TGCAGTGCCACCGACGGTTACGAGCAGTACTTC. Protein product: CSATDGYEQYF.

This chain uses TRBV12-3 or TRBV12-4 with TRBJ2-1, with D unresolved. V lost 4 bases, J lost 5 bases, and 9 bases lay in between. The CDR3 has 13 amino acids. Here the CDR3 reads CASSSEFDNEQFF. The CDR3 DNA follows: TGTGCCAGCAGTTCGGAGTTCGACAATGAGCAGTTCTTC.

The rearrangement joins TRBV28 to TRBJ2-3; 8 bases fit TRBD2. Germline V gives CDR1 MDHEN, CDR2 SYDVKM. CDR3 size: 15 residues. Unmatched junction bases numbered 9, after V lost 8 bases and J lost 2 bases. DNA of the CDR3: TGTGCCAGCGGTCAGGTAGCGGGAAACACAGATACGCAGTATTTT. Amino acid sequence: CASGQVAGNTDTQYF.

This rearrangement joins TRBV5-1 to TRBJ2-3; the D gene is possibly TRBD1 (6 bases). There are 17 residues in the CDR3. V shed 4 bases and J shed 1 base, with 19 bases lying between them. Germline CDR1 reads SGHRS; CDR2 reads YFSETQ. The CDR3 coding sequence is TGCGCCAGCAGCCGGAAACCAGGGGATCTGGGCACAGATACGCAGTATTTT. This translates into CASSRKPGDLGTDTQYF.

V usage is TRBV9 and J usage is TRBJ2-5, with a tentative D call TRBD2 (6 bases). Per the germline V gene, CDR1 is SGDLS and CDR2 is YYNGEE. The CDR3 length is 14 residues. Trimming stripped 4 bases from V and 2 bases from J, with 12 bases between. CDR3 in DNA: TGTGCCAGCAGCTTCCTGGGGGGACAAGAGACCCAGTACTTC. Translating gives CASSFLGGQETQYF.

This clone was counted a few times. The chain employs TRBV9 and TRBJ2-1; 7 nucleotides match TRBD1. V was clipped by 6 bases and J by 9 bases; unmatched bases: 9. The germline V gene has CDR1 SGDLS and CDR2 YYNGEE. The CDR3 runs 13 residues. CDR3 loop: CASTQGQYSEQFF. The CDR3 DNA is TGTGCCAGCACACAGGGACAGTATAGTGAGCAGTTCTTC.

The chain has TRBV7-3 and TRBJ2-2, with TRBD2 matching 8 bases. The trim removed 2 bases at V and 7 bases at J, leaving 3 bases unmatched. Germline CDR1 is SGHTA and CDR2 is FQGTGA. CDR3 length: 14 residues. The CDR3 coding sequence is TGTGCCAGCAGCTTACTAGCGGGTAGCGGGGAGCTGTTTTTT. This gives the protein CASSLLAGSGELFF.

The rearrangement uses TRBV6-5 and TRBJ1-5; TRBD1 is a possible D gene (6 bases). V was cut by 7 bases and J by 5 bases, with 9 bases left in between. There are 12 residues in the CDR3. Per germline, CDR1 MNHEY and CDR2 SVGAGI. The CDR3 here is CASTQGHQPQHF. The CDR3 DNA reads as TGTGCCAGCACCCAGGGGCATCAGCCCCAGCATTTT.

The rearrangement uses TRBV19 and TRBJ1-1; D gene ambiguous. The ends were cut back, 7 bases at V and 1 base at J, with 10 bases in the middle. The CDR3 consists of 13 residues. CDR1 and CDR2 (germline): LNHDA, SQIVND (reference sequence). The CDR3 protein is CASKPHENTEAFF. CDR3 sequence (DNA): TGTGCCAGTAAGCCCCATGAGAACACTGAAGCTTTCTTT.

The gene calls are TRBV7-2 and TRBJ2-7, with D possibly matching TRBD2 (6 bases). Germline CDR1 and CDR2: SGHTA and FQGNSA. The CDR3 is 14 residues long. Trimming stripped 5 bases from V and 5 bases from J, with 16 bases between. The CDR3, as DNA: TGTGCCAGCAGCCCCCTTGGGGGGTCCAACGAGCAGTACTTC. This encodes CASSPLGGSNEQYF.